This T cell receptor (beta chain) is drawn from a study of PD-1 blockade in classical Hodgkin lymphoma. General study results and limits: Prior therapy or disease activity may underlie the repertoire differences, whose causes remain undefined. Researchers reported that CD4+ TCR diversity, though not CD8+, rose significantly by C4D1.

Trimming cost V 7 bases and J 0 bases, with 15 bases left between them. The CDR3 contains 15 residues. The germline V gene has CDR1 MGHDK and CDR2 SYGVNS. Every patient experienced relapse after autologous stem cell transplantation, and brentuximab vedotin exposure varied. Method: immunoSEQ multiplex PCR; TCRdb's copy keeps in-frame clones and lacks some. Counted here are tens of thousands of clones, 60% to 80% occurring once; the ten biggest clones make up 4%. A note on this clone: Its target is unknown.

The receptor was isolated from a human donor with classical Hodgkin lymphoma. The rearrangement joins TRBV25-1 to TRBJ1-1; possibly TRBD1 for D (6 bases). The sequences come from peripheral blood mononuclear cells (PBMCs), collected before the second cycle of nivolumab. CDR3 residues: CASTPLGGLNTEAFF. The CDR3 DNA follows: TGTGCCAGCACCCCTCTGGGGGGCTTGAACACTGAAGCTTTCTTT.